One sample yielded the 21 T cell receptor beta chains listed below, sequenced in a study of human T cells and chemical hapten exposure. MiXCR, run by TCRdb on the RACE reads, gives a single entry per CDR3 protein. Of about 49,000 distinct CDR3 sequences in the sample, 9.3% were seen once. Regarding time point: patch test 1, 2 weeks after DPC sensitization. Sample treatment: therapeutic diphenylcyclopropenone sensitization with weekly scalp DPC. This specimen consisted of whole blood, obtained in connection with sensitization to the hapten diphenylcyclopropenone (DPC). The receptors stem from a woman aged 50 to 65 with alopecia areata. Some clones in this sample may be carry-over from other donors' samples.

At least ten counts were recorded for this clonotype. The chain carries TRBV7-2 and TRBJ1-1; D is undetermined. Germline V gene sequence: CDR1 SGHTA, CDR2 FQGNSA. The CDR3 spans 15 residues. V was pared by 2 bases and J by 3 bases, with 13 bases between. Written as DNA, the CDR3 is TGTGCCAGCAGCTTAACTGGGCGGGGATACACTGAAGCTTTCTTT. This sequence encodes CASSLTGRGYTEAFF.

V and J are TRBV12-5 and TRBJ1-1; 7 nucleotides align to TRBD1. Germline V gene data show CDR1 as LGHNT and CDR2 as FRNRAP. The CDR3 sequence is 12 residues long. V shed 1 base, J shed 7 bases, and the junction held 0 bases outside the gene matches. The CDR3 sequence is CASGLGTGEAFF. CDR3 nucleotide sequence: TGTGCTAGTGGTTTGGGGACAGGTGAAGCTTTCTTT.

This clonotype was seen many times. The chain is built from TRBV28 and TRBJ1-2; TRBD1 is a possible D gene (6 bases). The germline V and J ends were trimmed by 6 bases and 6 bases, with 14 bases remaining between them. The V gene's germline CDR1 is MDHEN and CDR2 SYDVKM. The CDR3 runs to 13 residues. CDR3 sequence reads: CASRKWGRDGYTF. As DNA, the CDR3 is TGTGCCAGCAGGAAATGGGGGCGGGATGGCTACACCTTC.

This clonotype appeared many times. The chain employs TRBV7-2 and TRBJ2-7; 8 bases fit TRBD1. The CDR3 sequence is 13 residues long. CDR1 is SGHTA, CDR2 FQGNSA, per germline. The ends lost 5 bases at V and 6 bases at J; junction bases unmatched: 6. The CDR3 DNA reads TGTGCCAGCAGCCGGGACAGGCGAGGCGAGCAGTACTTC. It specifies CASSRDRRGEQYF.

At least ten counts were recorded for this clonotype. V usage is TRBV4-1 and J usage is TRBJ2-7, with 7 bases lining up with TRBD1. This CDR3 has 16 amino acids. Germline values: CDR1 MGHRA, CDR2 YSYEKL. The V gene end was trimmed by 1 base and the J gene end by 4 bases; junction bases not matched to a gene: 10. The CDR3 DNA reads as TGCGCCAGCAGCCAAGTTTCGGGACAGAGGATTTACGAGCAGTACTTC. Residues: CASSQVSGQRIYEQYF.

This clonotype was counted ten times or more. At one end, the junction sequence differs from germline, possibly due to a read error. The chain joins TRBV4-1 to TRBJ1-2, with 8 bases fitting TRBD1. The CDR3 spans 16 residues. Germline loops: CDR1 MGHRA, CDR2 YSYEKL. CDR3 sequence: CASSKDGQGAGYGYTF. CDR3 in DNA: TGCGCCAGCAGCAAAGACGGGCAGGGGGCAGGCTATGGCTACACCTTC.

This sequence joins TRBV5-4 and TRBJ1-2; unclear D gene. This CDR3 contains 14 residues. V was trimmed by 2 bases and J by 0 bases, leaving 8 bases between them. Germline CDR1 is SGHNT and CDR2 is YYREEE (reference sequence). CDR3 sequence reads: CASSLTGANYGYTF. The CDR3 DNA sequence: TGTGCCAGCAGCTTAACTGGAGCTAACTATGGCTACACCTTC.

The V and J genes are TRBV20-1 and TRBJ1-6; possibly TRBD1 for D (6 bases). CDR3 length: 15 residues. The V gene's germline CDR1 is DFQATT and CDR2 SNEGSKA (reference sequence). Deletions cut 4 bases from V and 10 bases from J, with 20 bases between. CDR3 bases: TGCAGTGCTACGGACACGAAACAGGGTGTCTCACCCCTCCACTTT. It encodes CSATDTKQGVSPLHF.

This clonotype occurred many times. V and J are TRBV29-1 and TRBJ1-5; 10 bases agree with TRBD1. The germline CDR1 and CDR2 sequences are SQVTM and ANQGSEA. This CDR3 contains 14 residues. V shed 6 bases and J 6 bases; nucleotides not matched to a gene: 8. CDR3 sequence: CSVETGGAGQPQHF. The CDR3 coding sequence is TGCAGCGTCGAGACAGGGGGCGCGGGTCAGCCCCAGCATTTT.

To note about this clonotype: A single base separates this from a much larger clone, so it may be a read error. V and J are TRBV7-9 and TRBJ2-7; a possible D gene is TRBD2 (6 bases). The germline CDR1 and CDR2 sequences are SEHNR and FQNEAQ (reference sequence). The CDR3 loop spans 13 amino acids. The CDR3 is CASSLARACEQYF. The CDR3 DNA is TGTGCCAGCAGCCTAGCGCGAGCTTGCGAGCAGTACTTC.

This chain joins TRBV29-1 and TRBJ1-1, with no clear D. V gave up 1 base and J gave up 6 bases, with 12 bases separating them. The CDR3 covers 13 residues. The germline CDR1 and CDR2 sequences are SQVTM and ANQGSEA. CDR3 protein: CSVEVGPTPEAFF. In DNA form, the CDR3 reads TGCAGCGTTGAAGTGGGCCCCACCCCTGAAGCTTTCTTT.

This clonotype has at least ten counts. The chain combines TRBV7-8 with TRBJ1-1, with unresolved D. The germline gives CDR1 SGHVS, CDR2 FQNEAQ. This CDR3 has 13 residues. Trimming pared 5 bases from V and 1 base from J, leaving 8 bases between. DNA for the CDR3: TGTGCCAGCAGCGAGACCGAGAACACTGAAGCTTTCTTT. Translation gives CASSETENTEAFF.

This clonotype was counted a few times. Compared with germline, one end of the junction differs, possibly owing to a read error. The rearrangement links TRBV15 to TRBJ2-1; D possibly uses TRBD1 or TRBD2 (5 bases each). Germline assignment: CDR1 LNHNV and CDR2 YYDKDF (reference sequence). This CDR3 contains 10 residues. The CDR3 here is CATSEGPHLF. As DNA, the CDR3 is TGTGCCACCAGCGAGGGACCGCACCTCTTC.

This clonotype occurred a few times. The genes are TRBV10-3 and TRBJ2-7; 9 bases agree with TRBD1. The ends lost 6 bases at V and 2 bases at J; junction bases unmatched: 11. The CDR3 totals 16 residues. Germline V gene sequence: CDR1 ENHRY, CDR2 SYGVKD. This CDR3 reads CAIRDPVGQGPYEQYF. In DNA, the CDR3 is TGTGCCATCAGGGATCCGGTTGGACAGGGGCCCTACGAGCAGTACTTC.

This clonotype was seen more than once but under ten times. The gene calls are TRBV28 and TRBJ2-3; D unclear. V was clipped by 6 bases and J by 0 bases, with 7 bases between them. CDR3 length: 13 amino acids. Germline V gene sequence: CDR1 MDHEN, CDR2 SYDVKM. The CDR3 protein is CASSPPSTDTQYF. DNA for the CDR3: TGTGCCAGCAGCCCCCCAAGCACAGATACGCAGTATTTT.

V usage is TRBV28 and J usage is TRBJ1-6; D might be TRBD1 (6 bases). The CDR3 runs to 15 residues. V was shortened by 4 bases and J by 9 bases, with 16 bases between the two germline ends. CDR1 and CDR2 (germline): MDHEN, SYDVKM. CDR3 bases: TGTGCCAGCAGTTCCCCGGACAGTAGAGTTTCACCCCTCCACTTT. Protein sequence: CASSSPDSRVSPLHF.

This clonotype was recorded at least ten times. The rearrangement uses TRBV27 and TRBJ1-3, with a tentative D call TRBD1 (5 bases). V shed 8 bases and J shed 1 base, with 12 bases lying between them. Germline CDR1 is MNHEY and CDR2 is SMNVEV (reference sequence). This CDR3 is built from 14 residues. CDR3 DNA sequence: TGTGCCAGCCGCGGACAAAATTCTGGAAACACCATATATTTT. Protein: CASRGQNSGNTIYF.

In its sample, this clonotype was seen many times. The chain is built from TRBV6-2 or TRBV6-3 and TRBJ2-1; 8 bases agree with TRBD1. In germline, CDR1 is MNHEY, CDR2 SVGEGT. This CDR3 region has 17 residues. The ends lost 6 bases at V and 0 bases at J; junction bases unmatched: 10. In nucleotides, the CDR3 is TGTGCCAGCAGCCTGGCAGGGGACAGGAGCTCCTACAATGAGCAGTTCTTC. Translating gives CASSLAGDRSSYNEQFF.

This clonotype was seen at least ten times. The V call is TRBV2, the J call TRBJ2-7; D remains unclear. The CDR3 consists of 13 residues. Between the trimmed V and J ends, which lost 5 bases and 5 bases, there was a span of 13 bases. In germline, CDR1 is SNHLY, CDR2 FYNNEI. CDR3 sequence reads: CASSTVGFNEQYF. As DNA, the CDR3 is TGTGCCAGCAGTACGGTGGGGTTTAACGAGCAGTACTTC.

This clonotype was seen repeatedly, ten times or more. The DNA of the CDR3 is TGTGCCAGCGCGGTCGGGCATGGGCTAGATGCCCACGAGCAGTACTTC. Its translation is CASAVGHGLDAHEQYF. J is TRBJ2-7 and V is TRBV28; D remains ambiguous. The germline V and J ends were trimmed by 8 bases and 5 bases, with 25 bases remaining between them. Germline V gene lookup returns CDR1 MDHEN and CDR2 SYDVKM. There are 16 residues in the CDR3. The whole variable domain, filled in from reference TRBV28 and TRBJ2-7, reads DVKVTQSSRYLVKRTGEKVFLECVQDMDHENMFWYRQDPGLGLRLIYFSYDVKMKEKGDIPEGYSVSREKKERFSLILESASTNQTSMYLCASAVGHGLDAHEQYFGPGTRLTVT.

The table lists this clonotype with many counts. This chain uses TRBV21-1 with TRBJ2-7; TRBD1, the D gene given by the table, was not confirmed from the DNA. TRBV21-1 is annotated as a pseudogene. This CDR3 has 19 amino acids. CDR3 sequence: CASSKDPDRDRGFFHEQYF. Here the CDR3 DNA reads TGTGCCAGCAGCAAAGATCCGGACCGGGACAGGGGTTTCTTCCACGAGCAGTACTTC.